This T cell receptor beta chain was sequenced for a study of cytomegalovirus exposure and HLA in healthy donors. Use of 60 Vbeta and 13 Jbeta primers characterized the PCR. Sequencing was performed with immunoSEQ multiplex PCR; in TCRdb, only in-frame clones are kept and a portion is missing. This table holds 190,000 or so clones, roughly four fifths found once. Germline V gene sequence: CDR1 GTSNPN, CDR2 SVGIG (reference sequence). V was pared by 2 bases and J by 0 bases, with 17 bases between. The CDR3 extends over 17 amino acids. Study findings and constraints: One variant, a missense change in DCLRE1C, was linked in a later analysis to TCR beta V- and J-gene trimming. In vitro, a few CMV-associated chains proved specific for CMV antigens.

Healthy bone marrow donors formed the donor group. On this clone itself: What it binds is unknown.

Specimen: PBMCs. This clonotype was sampled from a man aged 50 to 59 in good health and CMV-seronegative. This chain joins TRBV30 and TRBJ1-5; D might be TRBD1 (5 bases). The CDR3 DNA is TGTGCCTGGAGTCGGGGGGGGATACCAAATAGCAATCAGCCCCAGCATTTT. Its protein is CAWSRGGIPNSNQPQHF.